Detailed here is one T cell receptor (beta chain). What this receptor recognizes is not known. No base-level quality is on record; no much larger clone is a single base apart. To demonstrate the VDJtools post-analysis software, the study profiled TCR beta repertoires from the peripheral blood of 10 to 15 young patients with multiple sclerosis. Multiple sclerosis patients were children and adolescents aged about 6 to 16 years. Receptor libraries were prepared by PCR. Sequenced using an Illumina HiSeq 2500. To reduce PCR and sequencing biases, unique molecular identifiers were incorporated into the TCR beta cDNA libraries. Every 1 to 10 million input T cells yielded roughly 500,000 cDNA molecules, meaning each molecule approximated one T cell. The same protocol used for the earlier healthy control dataset was applied to prepare and sequence the patient libraries. Samples belonging to the same batch were prepared together, multiplexed and sequenced on a shared HiSeq lane. Under the source paper's analysis protocol: MIGEC handled the raw barcoded reads, throwing out single-read molecular identifier groups before consensus assembly and CDR3 extraction. Clonotype tables were post-analysed with VDJtools, normalizing diversity by down-sampling all datasets to the smallest sample size. Repertoire overlap clustering matched CDR3 amino acid but not nucleotide sequences to correct batch-related cross-sample contamination. TCRdb reprocessed the public reads (quality trimming at Q25 with fastp, clone calling with MiXCR) and kept in-frame beta chains. Each entry is one CDR3 protein sequence, shown with its most common DNA and genes. TCRdb assigned the V and J calls; the authors' analysis was not used. The sample table contains hundreds of thousands of distinct CDR3 sequences; only one count was recorded for less than 35% of them. Of the sample, more than 0.45% is held by the ten largest clones.

This sample stems from a study of post-analysis software for immune sequencing data (dated by TCRdb to about 2015). Describing the broader study: The recorded disease courses included relapsing-remitting, secondary progressive and progressive-relapsing multiple sclerosis, and some patients had no subtype annotation. The patient repertoires were compared against fewer than twelve previously published healthy control repertoires obtained from donors aged roughly 6 to 25 years. A subset of samples was prepared in parallel using single-end sample barcoding, then pooled and co-amplified after Illumina adapter ligation.

General conclusions and limits of the study: Strong co-clustering of samples prepared in the same batch was shown by direct clustering with F measure, prompting a batch-effect correction. Multiple sclerosis patients had significantly lower normalized Chao1 diversity than controls, a result that suggests substantial peripheral T-cell clonal expansion. The multiple sclerosis patient group was slightly younger than the control group. About five TRBV segments, including TRBV5-6, TRBV5-1 and TRBV20-1, were significantly more frequent in patients than controls.

CDR1 SEHNR and CDR2 FQNEAQ are derived from the germline V gene (reference sequence). V has 5 bases trimmed and J has 8 bases trimmed; junction bases matching no gene number 8. The cysteine opens and the phenylalanine closes a CDR3 of 14 amino acids. The entry retains the CDR3 DNA only, 42 bases that are in frame from base 1. Here the chain combines TRBV7-9 and TRBJ1-4; TRBD1 aligns with 7 central bases. This TCR came from a girl under 18 with multiple sclerosis. Sequenced sample: blood. The CDR3 reads CASSRGTESEKLFF. DNA sequence: TGTGCCAGCAGCAGAGGGACAGAATCCGAAAAACTGTTTTTT.